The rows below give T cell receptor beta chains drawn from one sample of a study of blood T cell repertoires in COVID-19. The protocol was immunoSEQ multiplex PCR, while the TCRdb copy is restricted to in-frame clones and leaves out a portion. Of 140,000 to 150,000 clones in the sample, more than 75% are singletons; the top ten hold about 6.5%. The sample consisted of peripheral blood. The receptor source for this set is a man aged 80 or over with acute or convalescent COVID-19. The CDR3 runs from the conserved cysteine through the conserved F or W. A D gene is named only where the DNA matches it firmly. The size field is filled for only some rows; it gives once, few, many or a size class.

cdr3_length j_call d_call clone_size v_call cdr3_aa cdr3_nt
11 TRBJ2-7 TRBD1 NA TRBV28 CASTQGTEQYF TGTGCCAGCACACAGGGGACCGAGCAGTACTTC
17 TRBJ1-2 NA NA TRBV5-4 CASSLAGVGGNVYGYTF TGTGCCAGCAGCTTGGCGGGGGTTGGGGGAAACGTCTATGGCTACACCTTC
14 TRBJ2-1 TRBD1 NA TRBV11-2 CASSPRTGKGEQFF TGTGCCAGCAGCCCGAGGACAGGGAAAGGCGAGCAGTTCTTC
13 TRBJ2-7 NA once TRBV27 CASSLSAVSRQYF TGTGCCAGCAGTTTATCGGCGGTTTCGAGGCAGTACTTC
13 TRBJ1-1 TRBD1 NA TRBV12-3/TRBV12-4 CASREQGDTEAFF TGTGCCAGCAGGGAACAGGGGGACACTGAAGCTTTCTTT
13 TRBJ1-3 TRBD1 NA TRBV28 CASNRGSGNTIYF TGTGCCAGCAACAGGGGGTCTGGAAACACCATATATTTT
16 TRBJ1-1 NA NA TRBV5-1 CASSLDTGTMNTEAFF TGCGCCAGCAGCTTGGATACAGGGACCATGAACACTGAAGCTTTCTTT
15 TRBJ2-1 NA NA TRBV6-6 CASSAFGGSYNEQFF TGTGCCAGCAGCGCCTTCGGAGGCTCCTACAATGAGCAGTTCTTC
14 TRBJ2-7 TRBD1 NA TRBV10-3 CAISLYRGPYEQYF TGTGCCATCAGTTTATACAGGGGGCCCTACGAGCAGTACTTC
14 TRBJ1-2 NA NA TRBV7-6 CASSLAGGAGGYTF TGTGCCAGCAGCTTAGCGGGGGGGGCTGGTGGCTACACCTTC
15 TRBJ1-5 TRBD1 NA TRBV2 CASRGQGVSNQPQHF TGTGCCAGCAGAGGACAGGGGGTTAGCAATCAGCCCCAGCATTTT
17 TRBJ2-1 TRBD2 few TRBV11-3 CASSSSSGTYAGNEQFF TGTGCCAGCAGCTCCTCTAGCGGGACCTACGCGGGGAATGAGCAGTTCTTC
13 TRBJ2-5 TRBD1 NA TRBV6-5 CASSWDRGETQYF TGTGCCAGCAGCTGGGACAGGGGAGAGACCCAGTACTTC
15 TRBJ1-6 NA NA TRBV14 CASSQARGEVSPLHF TGTGCCAGCAGCCAAGCACGGGGGGAGGTTTCACCCCTCCACTTT
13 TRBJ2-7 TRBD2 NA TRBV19 CASSGRETYEQYF TGTGCCAGTAGCGGGAGGGAGACCTACGAGCAGTACTTC
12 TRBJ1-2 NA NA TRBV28 CASTTQRYGYTF TGTGCCAGCACAACTCAGCGCTATGGCTACACCTTC
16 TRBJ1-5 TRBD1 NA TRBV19 CASSTWQGAPTQPQHF TGTGCCAGTAGTACCTGGCAGGGGGCGCCTACTCAGCCCCAGCATTTT
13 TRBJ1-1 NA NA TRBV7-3 CASSFGQSGEAFF TGTGCCAGCAGCTTTGGGCAGTCAGGTGAAGCTTTCTTT
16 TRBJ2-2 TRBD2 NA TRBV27 CASSLSGLAGAGELFF TGTGCCAGCAGTTTATCGGGCCTAGCGGGAGCCGGGGAGCTGTTTTTT
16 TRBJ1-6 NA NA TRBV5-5 CASSLGPTRNNSPLHF TGTGCCAGCAGCTTGGGTCCGACACGCAATAATTCACCCCTCCACTTT
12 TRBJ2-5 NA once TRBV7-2 CASSFAREGQYF TGTGCCAGCAGCTTTGCTCGAGAGGGTCAGTACTTC
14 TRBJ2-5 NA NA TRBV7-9 CASSPAGAGETQYF TGTGCCAGCAGCCCCGCCGGGGCGGGGGAGACCCAGTACTTC
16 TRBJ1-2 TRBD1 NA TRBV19 CASSPSPGQVFYGYTF TGTGCCAGTAGTCCCTCCCCGGGACAGGTGTTCTATGGCTACACCTTC
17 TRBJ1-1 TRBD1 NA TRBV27 CASSMLGWTGANTEAFF TGTGCCAGCAGTATGCTTGGTTGGACAGGGGCTAACACTGAAGCTTTCTTT
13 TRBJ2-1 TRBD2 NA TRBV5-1 CASKRESEGEQFF TGCGCCAGCAAGCGGGAGTCGGAAGGTGAGCAGTTCTTC
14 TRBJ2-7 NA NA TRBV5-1 CASSLERTRDEQYF TGCGCCAGCAGCTTGGAACGGACTCGGGACGAGCAGTACTTC
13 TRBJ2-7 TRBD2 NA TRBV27 CASSFSGSSEQYF TGTGCCAGCAGTTTTAGCGGGAGCAGCGAGCAGTACTTC
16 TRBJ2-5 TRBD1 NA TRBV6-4 CASSGTGDICQETQYF TGTGCCAGCAGCGGGACAGGGGATATCTGCCAAGAGACCCAGTACTTC
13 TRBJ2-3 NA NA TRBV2 CASRMTGLDTQYF TGTGCCAGCAGGATGACAGGTTTGGATACGCAGTATTTT
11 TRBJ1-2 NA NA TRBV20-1 CSASAGYGYTF TGCAGTGCTAGCGCCGGTTATGGCTACACCTTC
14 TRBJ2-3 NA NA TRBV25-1 CASSRGRLTDTQYF TGTGCCAGCAGCAGGGGCCGTCTCACAGATACGCAGTATTTT
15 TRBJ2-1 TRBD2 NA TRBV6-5 CASSYGTSGGNEQFF TGTGCCAGCAGTTATGGGACTAGCGGGGGCAATGAGCAGTTCTTC
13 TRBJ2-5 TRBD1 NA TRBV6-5 CAGQGAVGETQYF TGTGCCGGACAGGGAGCGGTGGGAGAGACCCAGTACTTC
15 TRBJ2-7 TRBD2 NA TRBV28 CASKGTSGDSYEQYF TGTGCCAGCAAGGGGACTAGCGGGGACTCCTACGAGCAGTACTTC
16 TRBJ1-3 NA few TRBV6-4 CASTPFPSYSGNTIYF TGTGCCAGCACCCCCTTCCCGAGTTACTCTGGAAACACCATATATTTT
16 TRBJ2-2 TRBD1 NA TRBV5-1 CASSEDRLGRAGELFF TGCGCCAGCAGCGAGGACAGGTTGGGTCGCGCCGGGGAGCTGTTTTTT
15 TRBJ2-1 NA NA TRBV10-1 CASSPRGTTYNEQFF TGCGCCAGCAGTCCGCGGGGTACGACCTACAATGAGCAGTTCTTC
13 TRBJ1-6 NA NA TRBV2 CASNGEHNSPLHF TGTGCCAGCAACGGAGAGCATAATTCACCCCTCCACTTT
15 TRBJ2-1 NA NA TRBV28 CASSFSGGTYNEQFF TGTGCCAGCAGTTTTTCCGGGGGTACCTACAATGAGCAGTTCTTC
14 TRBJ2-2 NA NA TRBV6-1 CASSEAAGPGELFF TGTGCCAGCAGTGAAGCTGCAGGGCCCGGGGAGCTGTTTTTT
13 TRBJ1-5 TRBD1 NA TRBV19 CATATGDNQPQHF TGTGCCACTGCAACAGGGGACAATCAGCCCCAGCATTTT
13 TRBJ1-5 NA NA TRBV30 CAWREGSNQPQHF TGTGCCTGGAGGGAGGGGAGCAATCAGCCCCAGCATTTT
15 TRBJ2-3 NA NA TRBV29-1 CSVAKGGFGTDTQYF TGCAGCGTCGCCAAGGGGGGGTTCGGCACAGATACGCAGTATTTT
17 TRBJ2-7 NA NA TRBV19 CASSRRAGTLSSYEQYF TGTGCCAGTAGTAGGCGGGCCGGGACACTTTCCTCCTACGAGCAGTACTTC
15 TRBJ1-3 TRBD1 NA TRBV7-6 CASSHPTGGGNTIYF TGTGCCAGCAGCCACCCTACAGGGGGAGGAAACACCATATATTTT
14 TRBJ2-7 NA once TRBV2 CANQGQASSYEQYF TGTGCCAACCAGGGCCAGGCTAGCTCCTACGAGCAGTACTTC
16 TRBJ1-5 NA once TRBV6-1 CASRENRAPGRQPQHF TGTGCCAGCAGGGAAAACCGGGCCCCGGGGAGGCAGCCCCAGCATTTT
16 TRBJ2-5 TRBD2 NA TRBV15 CATSSGGLAGQETQYF TGTGCCACCAGCAGCGGTGGACTAGCGGGGCAAGAGACCCAGTACTTC
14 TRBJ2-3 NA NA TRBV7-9 CASSQTSSTDTQYF TGTGCCAGCAGCCAAACATCTAGCACAGATACGCAGTATTTT
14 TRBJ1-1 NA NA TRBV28 CASSLPRGPTEAFF TGTGCCAGCAGTTTGCCAAGGGGCCCCACTGAAGCTTTCTTT
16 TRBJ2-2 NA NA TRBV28 CASTRGGARGSGELFF TGTGCCAGCACTCGCGGCGGTGCACGGGGATCCGGGGAGCTGTTTTTT
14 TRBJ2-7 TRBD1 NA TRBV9 CASSGTGLSYEQYF TGTGCCAGCAGCGGGACAGGCCTTTCCTACGAGCAGTACTTC
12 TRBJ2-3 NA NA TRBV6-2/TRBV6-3 CASSYTARGQYF TGTGCCAGCAGTTACACGGCGCGGGGGCAGTATTTT
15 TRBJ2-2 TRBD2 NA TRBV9 CASRIAGEGTGELFF TGTGCCAGCAGAATTGCGGGAGAGGGCACCGGGGAGCTGTTTTTT